Each of the 7 T cell receptor beta chains below was sequenced from the same sample in a study of Graves' ophthalmopathy and Graves' hyperthyroidism. The TCR beta CDR3 regions underwent amplification from RNA transcripts. First-round RT-PCR used HTBI primers; second-round multiplex PCR followed. TCRdb used MiXCR to reprocess the multiplex PCR reads, holding one entry per CDR3 protein. The sample gives about 370,000 distinct CDR3 sequences, about 18% of which show up once; about 2.4% is in the top ten. Sequencing was done on a sample of peripheral blood. These receptors all stem from an adult woman with stable Graves' hyperthyroidism.

In nucleotides, the CDR3 is TGTGCCAGCAGTGAATGGGGCAGCGGTTCGCGCGGGGAGACCCAGTACTTC. This sequence encodes CASSEWGSGSRGETQYF. The chain has TRBV25-1 and TRBJ2-5, with D perhaps TRBD1 or TRBD2 (5 bases each). Germline CDR1 reads MGHDK; CDR2 reads SYGVNS. The CDR3 is 17 amino acids. The V end lost 1 base, the J end lost 5 bases, and 20 bases lay between the germline ends.

This clonotype has at least ten counts. The chain recombines TRBV7-6 with TRBJ2-5; no clear D gene. Trimming removed 4 bases from V and 5 bases from J, with 11 bases in between. This CDR3 is 13 amino acids long. Looked up from germline, CDR1 is SGHVS and CDR2 is FNYEAQ. The CDR3 nucleotides read TGTGCCAGCAGCTCCCCTGGGATTGAGACCCAGTACTTC. This gives the protein CASSSPGIETQYF.

This chain joins TRBV6-5 and TRBJ2-7, with D unresolved. CDR1 and CDR2 from the germline V gene are MNHEY and SVGAGI. Deletions cut 4 bases from V and 2 bases from J, with 15 bases between. The CDR3 length is 15 residues. Here the CDR3 DNA reads TGTGCCAGCAGTTCCCTCACCACAGCTACCTACGAGCAGTACTTC. Amino acids: CASSSLTTATYEQYF.

By share, this clonotype counts as medium-sized. Here the CDR3 reads CASSWSTDSNQPQHF. CDR3 sequence (DNA): TGTGCCAGCAGTTGGTCTACAGATAGCAATCAGCCCCAGCATTTT. V is TRBV6-2 or TRBV6-3 and J is TRBJ1-5; D ambiguous. This CDR3 region has 15 residues. The germline V gene encodes CDR1 MNHEY and CDR2 SVGEGT. The V and J ends lost 4 bases and 0 bases respectively, with 10 bases between them.

Many counts were recorded for this clonotype. V usage is TRBV27 and J usage is TRBJ1-1; TRBD1 is a possible D gene (5 bases). Germline CDR1 is MNHEY and CDR2 is SMNVEV (reference sequence). The CDR3 extends over 17 amino acids. Trimming took off 3 bases at V and 2 bases at J, with 19 bases between the two ends. The chain's CDR3 is CASSLGRWGHTNTEAFF. The CDR3 DNA is TGTGCCAGCAGTTTGGGACGGTGGGGCCATACAAACACTGAAGCTTTCTTT.

Many counts were recorded for this clonotype. The gene calls are TRBV6-2 or TRBV6-3 and TRBJ2-7; D gene uncertain. CDR3 size: 13 residues. Trimming shortened V by 2 bases and J by 3 bases, and 8 bases separated the two germline ends. Per the germline V gene, CDR1 is MNHEY and CDR2 is SVGEGT. This CDR3 is CASSYLGYYEQYF. The CDR3 DNA reads TGTGCCAGCAGTTACCTCGGATACTACGAGCAGTACTTC.

V gene TRBV11-2 combines with J gene TRBJ2-5; 7 positions agree with TRBD1. The V gene's germline CDR1 is SGHAT and CDR2 FQNNGV. This CDR3 is 13 amino acids long. The J segment lost 2 bases and the V segment lost 5 bases, leaving 2 bases of the junction unmatched. CDR3 sequence reads: CASSKGQQETQYF. In DNA form, the CDR3 reads TGTGCCAGCAGCAAGGGACAGCAAGAGACCCAGTACTTC.